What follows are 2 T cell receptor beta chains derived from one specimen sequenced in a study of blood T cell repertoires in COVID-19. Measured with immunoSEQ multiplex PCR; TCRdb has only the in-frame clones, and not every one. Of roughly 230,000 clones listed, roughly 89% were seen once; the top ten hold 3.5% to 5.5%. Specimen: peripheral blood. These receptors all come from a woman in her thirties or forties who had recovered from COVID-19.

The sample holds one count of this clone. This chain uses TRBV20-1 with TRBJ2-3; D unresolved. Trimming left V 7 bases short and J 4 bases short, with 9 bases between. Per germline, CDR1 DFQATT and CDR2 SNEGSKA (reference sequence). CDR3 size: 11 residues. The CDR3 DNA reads TGCAGTGGCGGTGTCGCAGATACGCAGTATTTT. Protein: CSGGVADTQYF.

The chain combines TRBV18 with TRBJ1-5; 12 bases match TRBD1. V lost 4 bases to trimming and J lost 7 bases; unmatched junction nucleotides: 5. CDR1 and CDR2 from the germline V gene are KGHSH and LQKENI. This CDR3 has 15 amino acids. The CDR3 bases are TGTGCCAGCTCACTGGGACAGGGGGCTCTGCAGCCCCAGCATTTT. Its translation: CASSLGQGALQPQHF.